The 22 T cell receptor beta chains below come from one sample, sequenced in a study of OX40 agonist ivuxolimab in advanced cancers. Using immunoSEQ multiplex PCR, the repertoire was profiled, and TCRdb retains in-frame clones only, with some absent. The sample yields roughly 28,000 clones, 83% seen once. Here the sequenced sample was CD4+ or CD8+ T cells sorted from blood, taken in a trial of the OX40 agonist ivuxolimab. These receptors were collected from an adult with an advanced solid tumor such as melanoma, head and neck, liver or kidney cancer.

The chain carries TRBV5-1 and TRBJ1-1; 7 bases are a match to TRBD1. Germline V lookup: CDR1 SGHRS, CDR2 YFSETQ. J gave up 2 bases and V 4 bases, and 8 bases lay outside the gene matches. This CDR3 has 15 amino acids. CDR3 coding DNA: TGCGCCAGCAGCACCTCAGGGACAGCAAACACTGAAGCTTTCTTT. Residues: CASSTSGTANTEAFF.

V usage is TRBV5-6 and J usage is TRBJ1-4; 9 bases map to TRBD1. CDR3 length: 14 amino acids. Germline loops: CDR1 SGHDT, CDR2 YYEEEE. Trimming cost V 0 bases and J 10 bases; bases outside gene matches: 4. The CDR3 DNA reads TGTGCCAGCAGCTTGGTAACAGGGGGCGGAAAACTGTTTTTT. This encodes CASSLVTGGGKLFF.

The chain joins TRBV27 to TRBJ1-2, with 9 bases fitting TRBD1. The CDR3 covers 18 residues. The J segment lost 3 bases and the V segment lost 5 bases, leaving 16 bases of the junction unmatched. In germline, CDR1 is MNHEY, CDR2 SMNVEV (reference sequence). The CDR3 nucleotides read TGTGCCAGCAGTACCCACTCCGGGACAGGGATCGTTGACTATGGCTACACCTTC. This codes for CASSTHSGTGIVDYGYTF.

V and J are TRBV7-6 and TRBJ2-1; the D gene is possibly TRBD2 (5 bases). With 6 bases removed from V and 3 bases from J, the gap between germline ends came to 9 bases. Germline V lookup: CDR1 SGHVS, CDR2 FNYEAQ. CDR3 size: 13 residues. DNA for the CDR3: TGTGCCAGCAGTTATGACTACTACAATGAGCAGTTCTTC. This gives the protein CASSYDYYNEQFF.

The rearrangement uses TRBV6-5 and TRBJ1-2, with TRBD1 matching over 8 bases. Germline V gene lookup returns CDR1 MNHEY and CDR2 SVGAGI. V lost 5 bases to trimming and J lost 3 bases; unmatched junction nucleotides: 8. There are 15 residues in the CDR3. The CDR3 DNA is TGTGCCAGCAGTCCACGGACAGGGTGGGACTATGGCTACACCTTC. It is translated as CASSPRTGWDYGYTF.

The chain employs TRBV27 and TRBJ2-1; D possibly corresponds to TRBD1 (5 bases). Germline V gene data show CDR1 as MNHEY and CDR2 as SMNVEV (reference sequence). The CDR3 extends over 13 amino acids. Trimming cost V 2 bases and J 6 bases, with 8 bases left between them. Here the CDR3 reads CASSLMGPNEQFF. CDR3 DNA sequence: TGTGCCAGCAGTTTAATGGGGCCCAATGAGCAGTTCTTC.

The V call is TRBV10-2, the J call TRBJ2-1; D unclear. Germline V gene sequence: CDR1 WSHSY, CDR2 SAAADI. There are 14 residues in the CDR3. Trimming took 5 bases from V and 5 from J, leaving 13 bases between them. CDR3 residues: CASSQFSPDNEQFF. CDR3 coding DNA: TGCGCCAGCAGTCAATTCTCTCCAGACAATGAGCAGTTCTTC.

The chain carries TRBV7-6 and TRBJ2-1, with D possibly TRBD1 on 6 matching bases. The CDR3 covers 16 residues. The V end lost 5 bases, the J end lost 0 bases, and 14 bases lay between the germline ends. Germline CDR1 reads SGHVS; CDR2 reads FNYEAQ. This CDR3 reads CASSDITGRSYNEQFF. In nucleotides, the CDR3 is TGTGCCAGCAGCGACATAACAGGGCGCTCCTACAATGAGCAGTTCTTC.

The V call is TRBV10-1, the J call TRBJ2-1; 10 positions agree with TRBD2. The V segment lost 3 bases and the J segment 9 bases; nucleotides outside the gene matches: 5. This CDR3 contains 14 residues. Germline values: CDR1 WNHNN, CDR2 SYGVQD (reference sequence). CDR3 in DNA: TGCGCCAGCAGTGAACTAGCGGGGCGGGGTGAGCAGTTCTTC. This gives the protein CASSELAGRGEQFF.

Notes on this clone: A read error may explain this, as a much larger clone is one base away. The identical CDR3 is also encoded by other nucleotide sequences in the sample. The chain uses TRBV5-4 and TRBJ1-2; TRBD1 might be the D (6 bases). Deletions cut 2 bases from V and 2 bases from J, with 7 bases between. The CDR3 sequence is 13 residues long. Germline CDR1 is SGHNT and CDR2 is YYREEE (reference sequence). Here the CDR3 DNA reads TGTGCCAGCAGCTTCCAGGGGAACTATGGCTACACCTTC. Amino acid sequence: CASSFQGNYGYTF.

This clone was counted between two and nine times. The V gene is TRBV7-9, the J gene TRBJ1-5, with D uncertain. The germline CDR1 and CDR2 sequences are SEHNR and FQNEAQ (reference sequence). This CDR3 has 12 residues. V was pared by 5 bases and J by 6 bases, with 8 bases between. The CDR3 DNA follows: TGTGCCAGCAGCGAAAGGTTTCAGCCCCAGCATTTT. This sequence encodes CASSERFQPQHF.

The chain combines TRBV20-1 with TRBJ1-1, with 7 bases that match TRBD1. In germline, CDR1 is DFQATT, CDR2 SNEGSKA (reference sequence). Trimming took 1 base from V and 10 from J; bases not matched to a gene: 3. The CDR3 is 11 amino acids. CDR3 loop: CSARAPGGAFF. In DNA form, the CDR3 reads TGCAGTGCTAGAGCCCCAGGGGGAGCTTTCTTT.

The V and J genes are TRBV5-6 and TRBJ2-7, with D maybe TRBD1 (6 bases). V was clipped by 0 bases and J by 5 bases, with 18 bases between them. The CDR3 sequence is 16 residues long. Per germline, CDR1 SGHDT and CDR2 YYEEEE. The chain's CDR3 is CASSLAEGGMFDEQYF. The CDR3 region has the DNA TGTGCCAGCAGCTTGGCCGAAGGGGGAATGTTCGACGAGCAGTACTTC. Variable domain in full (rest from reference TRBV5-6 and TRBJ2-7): DAGVTQSPTHLIKTRGQQVTLRCSPKSGHDTVSWYQQALGQGPQFIFQYYEEEERQRGNFPDRFSGHQFPNYSSELNVNALLLGDSALYLCASSLAEGGMFDEQYFGPGTRLTVT.

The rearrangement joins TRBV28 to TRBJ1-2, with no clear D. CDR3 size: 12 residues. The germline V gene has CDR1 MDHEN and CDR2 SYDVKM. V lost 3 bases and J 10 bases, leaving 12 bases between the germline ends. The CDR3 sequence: CASSFGEGHYTF. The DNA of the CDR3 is TGTGCCAGCAGTTTCGGCGAGGGCCACTACACCTTC.

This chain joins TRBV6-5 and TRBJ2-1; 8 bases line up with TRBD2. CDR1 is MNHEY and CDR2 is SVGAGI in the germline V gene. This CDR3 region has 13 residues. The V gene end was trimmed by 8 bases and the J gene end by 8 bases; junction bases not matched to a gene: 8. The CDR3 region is CASRDSGVHEQFF. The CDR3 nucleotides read TGTGCCAGCCGGGATAGCGGGGTCCATGAGCAGTTCTTC.

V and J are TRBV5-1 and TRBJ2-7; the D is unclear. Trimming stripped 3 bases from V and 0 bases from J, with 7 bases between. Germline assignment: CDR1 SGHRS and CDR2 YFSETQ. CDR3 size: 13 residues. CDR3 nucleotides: TGCGCCAGCAGCTCGGGCCTCTCCTACGAGCAGTACTTC. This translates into CASSSGLSYEQYF.

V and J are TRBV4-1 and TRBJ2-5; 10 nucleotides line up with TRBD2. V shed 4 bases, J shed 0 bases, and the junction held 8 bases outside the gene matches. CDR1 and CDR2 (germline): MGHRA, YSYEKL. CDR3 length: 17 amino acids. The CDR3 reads CASSRLSGGTDQETQYF. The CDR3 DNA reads TGCGCCAGCAGCCGCCTTAGCGGGGGGACCGACCAAGAGACCCAGTACTTC.

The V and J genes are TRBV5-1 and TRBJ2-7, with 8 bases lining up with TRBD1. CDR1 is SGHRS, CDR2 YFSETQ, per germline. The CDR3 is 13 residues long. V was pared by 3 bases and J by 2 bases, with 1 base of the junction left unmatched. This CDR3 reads CASSWDRTYEQYF. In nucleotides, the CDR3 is TGCGCCAGCAGCTGGGACAGGACCTACGAGCAGTACTTC.

The CDR3 bases are TGTGCCAGTGGGACAGGGATAACCGGGGAGCTGTTTTTT. It codes for CASGTGITGELFF. The rearrangement joins TRBV7-3 to TRBJ2-2; TRBD1 matches at 9 bases. Per germline, CDR1 SGHTA and CDR2 FQGTGA. J was trimmed by 5 bases and V by 9 bases; bases with no gene match: 4. The CDR3 extends over 13 amino acids.

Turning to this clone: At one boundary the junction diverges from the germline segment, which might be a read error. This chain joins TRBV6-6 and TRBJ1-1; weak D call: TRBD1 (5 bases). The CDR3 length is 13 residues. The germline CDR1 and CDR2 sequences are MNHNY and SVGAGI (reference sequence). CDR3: CASSFNSGESNIF. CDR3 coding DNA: TGTGCCAGCAGTTTCAATTCGGGGGAAAGCAATATCTTT.

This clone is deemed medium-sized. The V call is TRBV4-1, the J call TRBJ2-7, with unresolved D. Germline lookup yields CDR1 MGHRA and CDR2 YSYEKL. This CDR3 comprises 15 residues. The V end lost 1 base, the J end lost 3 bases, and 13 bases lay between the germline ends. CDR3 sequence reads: CASSQATGTYYEQYF. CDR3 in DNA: TGCGCCAGCAGCCAAGCGACGGGCACTTACTACGAGCAGTACTTC.

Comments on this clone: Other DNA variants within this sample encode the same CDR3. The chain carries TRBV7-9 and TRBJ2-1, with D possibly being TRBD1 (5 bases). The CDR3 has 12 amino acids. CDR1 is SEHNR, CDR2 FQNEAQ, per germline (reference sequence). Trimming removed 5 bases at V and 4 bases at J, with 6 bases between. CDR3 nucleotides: TGTGCCAGCAGCCCAGGGTACAATGAGCAGTTCTTC. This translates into CASSPGYNEQFF. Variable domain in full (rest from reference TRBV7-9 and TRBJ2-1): DTGVSQNPRHKITKRGQNVTFRCDPISEHNRLYWYRQTLGQGPEFLTYFQNEAQLEKSRLLSDRFSAERPKGSFSTLEIQRTEQGDSAMYLCASSPGYNEQFFGPGTRLTVL.